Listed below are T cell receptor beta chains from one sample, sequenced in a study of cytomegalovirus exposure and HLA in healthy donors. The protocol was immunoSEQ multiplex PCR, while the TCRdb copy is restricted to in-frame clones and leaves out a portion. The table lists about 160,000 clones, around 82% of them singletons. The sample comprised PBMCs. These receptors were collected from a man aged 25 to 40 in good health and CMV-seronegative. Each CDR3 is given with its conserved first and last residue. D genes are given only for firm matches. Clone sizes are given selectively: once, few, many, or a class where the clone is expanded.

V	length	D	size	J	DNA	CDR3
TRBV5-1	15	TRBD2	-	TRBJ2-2	TGCGCCAGCAGCGGGAGTGGAGCGGGGGCCGGGGAGCTGTTTTTT	CASSGSGAGAGELFF
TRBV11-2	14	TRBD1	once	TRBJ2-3	TGTGCCAGCAGGCGGACAGGGGGCACAGATACGCAGTATTTT	CASRRTGGTDTQYF
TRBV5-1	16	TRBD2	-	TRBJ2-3	TGCGCCAGCAGCTTGGCCGGGACTAGGGGCACAGATACGCAGTATTTT	CASSLAGTRGTDTQYF
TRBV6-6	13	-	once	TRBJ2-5	TGTGCCAGCACCCTCGATAGCCTGGAGACCCAGTACTTC	CASTLDSLETQYF
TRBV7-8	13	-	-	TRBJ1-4	TGTGCCAGCAGCTTAGACAGGGCTGAAAAACTGTTTTTT	CASSLDRAEKLFF
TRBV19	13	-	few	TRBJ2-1	TGTGCCAGTAGTATTTCCTCGACAGGCCGGCGGTTCTTC	CASSISSTGRRFF
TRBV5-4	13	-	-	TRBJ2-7	TGTGCCAGCAGCAGACCAGGGTCCTACGAGCAGTACTTC	CASSRPGSYEQYF
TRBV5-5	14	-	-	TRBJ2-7	TGTGCCAGCAGCTCGACAGGTAACTCCTACGAGCAGTACTTC	CASSSTGNSYEQYF
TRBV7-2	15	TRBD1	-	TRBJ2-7	TGTGCCAGCAGACGCCCGGGACAGGGGGCCTACGAGCAGTACTTC	CASRRPGQGAYEQYF
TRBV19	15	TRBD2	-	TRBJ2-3	TGTGCCAGTAGTACTAGCGGGGGAGGGGGAGATACGCAGTATTTT	CASSTSGGGGDTQYF
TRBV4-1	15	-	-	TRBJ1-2	TGCGCCAGCAGCCCGAGGAGAGGGAGGGACTATGGCTACACCTTC	CASSPRRGRDYGYTF
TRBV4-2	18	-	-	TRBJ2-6	TGTGCCAGCAGCCAAGACTATACCTCCTTGTCTGGGGCCAACGTCCTGACTTTC	CASSQDYTSLSGANVLTF
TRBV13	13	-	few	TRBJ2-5	TGTGCCAGCAGCTACGGGGACCAAGAGACCCAGTACTTC	CASSYGDQETQYF
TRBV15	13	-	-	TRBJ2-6	TGTGCCACCAGCGGAAAGGCAGGGAACGTCCTGACTTTC	CATSGKAGNVLTF
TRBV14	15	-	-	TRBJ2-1	TGTGCCAGCAGCCAGCGGCTAGCTTCCTACAATGAGCAGTTCTTC	CASSQRLASYNEQFF
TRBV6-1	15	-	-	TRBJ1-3	TGTGCCAGCAGTGCGACGACAGGTTCTGGAAACACCATATATTTT	CASSATTGSGNTIYF
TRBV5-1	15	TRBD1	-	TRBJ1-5	TGCGCCAGCAGCTTGGATTCTGCAGGGGGTCAGCCCCAGCATTTT	CASSLDSAGGQPQHF
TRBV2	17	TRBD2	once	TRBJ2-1	TGTGCCAGCAGTGACTCCAGACTAGCGGGAGCCTTAGGTGAGCAGTTCTTC	CASSDSRLAGALGEQFF
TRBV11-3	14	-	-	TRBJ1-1	TGTGCCAGCAGCTTAGAGTATTGGAACACTGAAGCTTTCTTT	CASSLEYWNTEAFF
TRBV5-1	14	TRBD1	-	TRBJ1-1	TGCGCCAGCGGACAGGGGGGGGGTGGGACTGAAGCTTTCTTT	CASGQGGGGTEAFF
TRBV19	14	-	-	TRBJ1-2	TGTGCCAGTAGTATAGATCGAATCAGCGGGGTGGGCACCTTC	CASSIDRISGVGTF
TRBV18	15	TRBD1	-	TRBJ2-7	TGTGCCAGCTCACGCGCTGGGACAGGGGGCCGCGAGCAGTACTTC	CASSRAGTGGREQYF
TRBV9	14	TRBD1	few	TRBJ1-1	TGTGCCAGCAGCGTAGTACAGGGGAGCACTGAAGCTTTCTTT	CASSVVQGSTEAFF
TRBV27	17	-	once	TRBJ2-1	TGTGCCAGCAGTTCAACAGGGGGGGACAGCCTTAGGGATGAGCAGTTCTTC	CASSSTGGDSLRDEQFF
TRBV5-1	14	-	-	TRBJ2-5	TGCGCCAGCAGCTTTGAGGGAACCCTGGAGACCCAGTACTTC	CASSFEGTLETQYF
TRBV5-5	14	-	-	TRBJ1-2	TGTGCCAGCAGCTTACAGGGTATAAACTATGGCTACACCTTC	CASSLQGINYGYTF
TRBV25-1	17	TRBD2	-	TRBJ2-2	TGTGCCAGCAGTGGAACAACTAGCGGGGGTACACTCAGGGAGCTGTTTTTT	CASSGTTSGGTLRELFF
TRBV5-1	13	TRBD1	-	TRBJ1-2	TGCGCCAGCAGCCAGCAGGACAGGGTTGGCTACACCTTC	CASSQQDRVGYTF
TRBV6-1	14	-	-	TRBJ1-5	TGTGCCAGCTTTAGTGGGGAGGGCAATCAGCCCCAGCATTTT	CASFSGEGNQPQHF
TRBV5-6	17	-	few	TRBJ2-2	TGTGCCAGCAGCTTCGGGCGCGGAGGGGTCATCACCGGGGAGCTGTTTTTT	CASSFGRGGVITGELFF
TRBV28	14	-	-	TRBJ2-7	TGTGCCAGCAGTCCCTGGGACTTCCAATACGAGCAGTACTTC	CASSPWDFQYEQYF
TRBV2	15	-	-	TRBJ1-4	TGTGCCAGCAGTGAATGGGGCAGCCAAAATGAAAAACTGTTTTTT	CASSEWGSQNEKLFF